These T cell receptor beta chains were read from a single sample in a study of immune heterogeneity within non-small cell lung tumors. MiXCR, applied by TCRdb to the multiplex PCR reads, yields one record per CDR3 protein. The repertoire holds about 23,000 distinct CDR3 sequences, with about 26% as singletons. The material sequenced was lung tumor tissue. These receptors all stem from a man between 35 and 55 years old with non-small cell lung cancer. The CDR3 runs from the conserved cysteine through the conserved F or W. Each record gives: clone size, J gene, D gene, V gene, CDR3 length, CDR3 protein, CDR3 DNA. A D gene is named only where the DNA matches it firmly. Expanded clones get a size class; other rows say once, few or many, or leave the size out.

>many|TRBJ2-7|TRBD1|TRBV14|14
CASSPWDRSYEQYF
TGTGCCAGCAGCCCGTGGGACAGATCCTACGAGCAGTACTTC
>-|TRBJ2-3|-|TRBV20-1|12
CSARGFYQAQYF
TGCAGTGCTAGAGGGTTCTACCAGGCGCAGTATTTT
>-|TRBJ2-2|-|TRBV4-1|13
CASSPSGFGELFF
TGCGCCAGCAGCCCCTCAGGCTTCGGGGAGCTGTTTTTT
>-|TRBJ1-1|-|TRBV4-2|13
CASSQDLGTEAFF
TGTGCCAGCAGCCAAGATTTAGGGACTGAAGCTTTCTTT
>-|TRBJ2-5|-|TRBV20-1|15
CSARDGTRGQETQYF
TGCAGTGCTAGAGATGGGACCAGGGGACAAGAGACCCAGTACTTC
>few|TRBJ2-4|-|TRBV4-2|14
CASSQDDGRGIQYF
TGTGCCAGCAGCCAAGATGACGGGAGAGGCATTCAGTACTTC
>many|TRBJ1-3|-|TRBV3-1|15
CASSQDSGRSNTIYF
TGTGCCAGCAGCCAAGATTCGGGACGGTCGAACACCATATATTTT
>medium-sized|TRBJ2-5|-|TRBV7-8|13
CASSEGTKETQYF
TGTGCCAGCAGCGAGGGGACAAAAGAGACCCAGTACTTC
>few|TRBJ2-7|-|TRBV7-9|12
CASSYSPYEQYF
TGTGCCAGCAGCTATTCCCCCTACGAGCAGTACTTC
>many|TRBJ2-7|-|TRBV7-9|13
CASTSEPRGEQYF
TGTGCCAGCACCTCAGAGCCCAGAGGAGAGCAGTACTTC
>many|TRBJ2-1|-|TRBV15|14
CATSRDSVGQGQFF
TGTGCCACCAGCAGAGACTCCGTTGGGCAGGGACAGTTCTTC
>few|TRBJ2-1|-|TRBV5-1|16
CASSLRVAEFYNEQFF
TGCGCCAGCAGCCTTAGGGTAGCGGAGTTCTACAATGAGCAGTTCTTC
>medium-sized|TRBJ2-7|TRBD2|TRBV11-3|14
CASSLDGTSEILYF
TGTGCCAGCAGCTTAGACGGGACTAGCGAAATACTGTACTTC
>many|TRBJ1-3|-|TRBV14|14
CASSQVLQGGAIYF
TGTGCCAGCAGCCAAGTTTTGCAGGGAGGCGCCATATATTTT
>medium-sized|TRBJ2-3|-|TRBV7-6|14
CASSFRNPTDTQYF
TGTGCCAGCAGCTTTAGGAATCCCACAGATACGCAGTATTTT
>many|TRBJ2-3|TRBD1|TRBV5-1|14
CASSRDREGDTQYF
TGCGCCAGCAGCCGGGACAGGGAGGGAGATACGCAGTATTTT
>few|TRBJ2-4|-|TRBV11-2|14
CASSSRLAKNIQYF
TGTGCCAGCAGCAGCAGGCTAGCCAAAAACATTCAGTACTTC
>-|TRBJ2-5|-|TRBV6-1|14
CASSRAGRQETQYF
TGTGCCAGCAGTCGGGCGGGGAGGCAAGAGACCCAGTACTTC
>medium-sized|TRBJ1-6|TRBD1|TRBV12-3/TRBV12-4|14
CASRPGQNNSPLHF
TGTGCCAGCAGGCCGGGACAGAATAATTCACCCCTCCACTTT
>-|TRBJ2-5|-|TRBV6-1|12
CASSERAETQYF
TGTGCCAGCAGTGAAAGGGCGGAGACCCAGTACTTC
>once|TRBJ1-2|TRBD1|TRBV18|14
CASSPTGQVYGYTF
TGTGCCAGCTCACCCACGGGACAGGTCTATGGCTACACCTTC
>-|TRBJ2-5|-|TRBV2|12
CASRTDQETQYF
TGTGCCAGCCGGACAGACCAAGAGACCCAGTACTTC
>-|TRBJ2-1|-|TRBV6-1|17
CASSHPSPGNFDNEQFF
TGTGCCAGCAGTCATCCCTCGCCAGGGAACTTCGACAATGAGCAGTTCTTC
>few|TRBJ2-5|TRBD2|TRBV2|15
CASSGAGGGKETQYF
TGTGCCAGCAGTGGAGCGGGGGGGGGTAAAGAGACCCAGTACTTC
>medium-sized|TRBJ2-1|TRBD1|TRBV12-3/TRBV12-4|16
CASSSAGTGIIDEQFF
TGTGCCAGCAGTTCTGCCGGGACAGGGATTATCGATGAGCAGTTCTTC
>many|TRBJ2-7|-|TRBV10-3|11
CAISEDRTQYF
TGTGCCATCAGTGAAGACCGGACGCAGTACTTC
>few|TRBJ1-1|TRBD1|TRBV11-2|16
CASSSGQGTRGTEAFF
TGTGCCAGCAGCTCTGGACAGGGTACCCGTGGCACTGAAGCTTTCTTT
>few|TRBJ2-3|-|TRBV25-1|11
CASGGTANLYF
TGTGCCAGCGGAGGGACGGCAAACCTGTATTTT
>many|TRBJ2-1|-|TRBV24-1|11
CATGKRDEQFF
TGTGCCACCGGCAAGCGCGATGAGCAGTTCTTC
>-|TRBJ1-5|-|TRBV7-6|16
CANSLAGRGYNQPQHF
TGTGCCAACAGCTTAGCTGGCAGGGGTTACAATCAGCCCCAGCATTTT
>many|TRBJ2-6|TRBD2|TRBV28|18
CASSRALGGGDGANVLTF
TGTGCCAGCAGTCGCGCCCTGGGTGGGGGGGACGGGGCCAACGTCCTGACTTTC
>-|TRBJ2-1|TRBD2|TRBV12-3/TRBV12-4|16
CASSLLAMSSYNEQFF
TGTGCCAGCAGTCTACTAGCGATGAGCTCCTACAATGAGCAGTTCTTC
>few|TRBJ2-1|-|TRBV9|12
CASSVADNEQFF
TGTGCCAGCAGCGTAGCGGACAATGAGCAGTTCTTC
>-|TRBJ2-3|TRBD2|TRBV19|15
CASSSQGGYTDTQYF
TGTGCCAGTAGTAGCCAGGGAGGGTACACAGATACGCAGTATTTT
>many|TRBJ2-2|TRBD2|TRBV12-5|17
CASGLGLAGERGGELFF
TGTGCTAGTGGTTTGGGACTAGCGGGAGAACGTGGCGGGGAGCTGTTTTTT
>few|TRBJ1-1|TRBD1|TRBV20-1|15
CSAQGDRGSNTEAFF
TGCAGTGCTCAGGGGGACAGGGGATCGAACACTGAAGCTTTCTTT
>many|TRBJ2-7|-|TRBV7-6|15
CASSLGTTASYEQYF
TGTGCCAGCAGCTTAGGGACGACAGCCTCCTACGAGCAGTACTTC
>few|TRBJ1-4|-|TRBV6-6|14
CASSYPDPNEKLFF
TGTGCCAGCAGTTACCCGGACCCTAATGAAAAACTGTTTTTT
>many|TRBJ2-7|TRBD1|TRBV28|15
CASSLRTGASYEQYF
TGTGCCAGCAGTTTGAGGACAGGGGCCTCCTACGAGCAGTACTTC
>many|TRBJ2-1|-|TRBV12-3/TRBV12-4|14
CASSWQRTYNEQFF
TGTGCCAGCAGTTGGCAGCGGACCTACAATGAGCAGTTCTTC
>many|TRBJ2-1|TRBD2|TRBV5-1|17
CASSSSGLAGVYNEQFF
TGCGCCAGCAGCTCGTCGGGACTAGCGGGGGTGTACAATGAGCAGTTCTTC
>medium-sized|TRBJ2-5|-|TRBV7-2|12
CASSLVGETQYF
TGTGCCAGCAGCTTAGTAGGAGAGACCCAGTACTTC
>-|TRBJ1-2|-|TRBV5-8|18
CASSIPTGTLQRRYGYTF
TGTGCCAGCAGCATACCCACCGGGACACTTCAGAGGCGCTATGGCTACACCTTC
>many|TRBJ2-1|TRBD2|TRBV6-1|17
CASTKGLAGGLGNEQFF
TGTGCCAGCACGAAAGGACTAGCGGGAGGGCTAGGAAATGAGCAGTTCTTC
>once|TRBJ2-6|-|TRBV15|15
CATSRVGSGANLLTF
TGTGCCACCAGTAGAGTAGGCTCTGGGGCCAACCTCCTGACTTTC
>-|TRBJ2-5|TRBD1|TRBV9|16
CASSRRTGAPQETQYF
TGTGCCAGCAGCAGAAGGACAGGCGCACCTCAAGAGACCCAGTACTTC
>few|TRBJ2-1|-|TRBV4-2|13
CASSEQIGGEQFF
TGTGCCAGCAGCGAACAGATAGGAGGAGAGCAGTTCTTC
>many|TRBJ2-1|-|TRBV11-3|13
CASSRTTNSGPFF
TGTGCCAGCAGCCGAACGACAAATTCCGGGCCGTTCTTC
>few|TRBJ1-1|-|TRBV30|14
CATGRPAPFTEAFF
TGTGCCACCGGGAGACCGGCCCCCTTTACTGAAGCTTTCTTT
>medium-sized|TRBJ2-3|-|TRBV12-3/TRBV12-4|13
CASSAWTSNTQYF
TGTGCCAGCAGTGCCTGGACTTCCAATACGCAGTATTTT
>-|TRBJ1-4|-|TRBV5-1|14
CASSLAGRGEKLFF
TGCGCCAGCAGCTTGGCCGGTCGGGGGGAAAAACTGTTTTTT
>-|TRBJ1-1|-|TRBV18|13
CASSTGTTTRAFF
TGTGCCAGCTCAACCGGTACTACTACCCGGGCTTTCTTT
>medium-sized|TRBJ2-3|-|TRBV9|12
CASRGDSDTQYF
TGTGCCAGCAGAGGGGACTCAGATACGCAGTATTTT
>few|TRBJ2-1|TRBD2|TRBV20-1|15
CSAGGVGQRNNEQFF
TGCAGTGCTGGGGGGGTGGGGCAGAGGAACAATGAGCAGTTCTTC
>-|TRBJ1-6|-|TRBV7-2|15
CASSSGDRRGSPLNF
TGTGCCAGCAGCTCGGGAGACAGACGGGGCTCACCCCTCAACTTT
>-|TRBJ2-2|-|TRBV18|17
CARSQTARALETGELFF
TGTGCCAGATCACAAACGGCACGGGCCCTCGAGACCGGGGAGCTGTTTTTT